A selection of T cell receptor beta chains follows, all from one sample in a study of T cell repertoires in cytomegalovirus infection. These TCRs are of unknown antigen specificity. Using its own MiXCR run on the reads, TCRdb lists one record per CDR3 protein. The sample records hundreds of thousands of distinct CDR3 sequences, almost 30% being singletons. The specimen was cultured PBMCs, collected from culture after CMV antigen stimulation. Every receptor here comes from a human donor in good health (CMV status not recorded). Some clones in this sample may be carry-over from other donors' samples. The conserved cysteine and the conserved F or W are not part of the CDR3 here. Where a row states a size, it is once, few, many or the class of an expanded clone; other rows omit it.

once,TRBV15,ATSNVPVDGELF
NA,TRBV11-2,ASSLDSTPGYGYT
NA,TRBV19,ASSIKGPGETQY
NA,TRBV7-6,ASSGLAGVGETQY
NA,TRBV6-1,ASRELIGLPQH
few,TRBV7-3,ASSNRGASYNEQF
NA,TRBV4-1,ASSQESGGYTEAF
NA,TRBV19,ASTLTSSNQPQH
NA,TRBV10-3,ASGTSGGSSYNEQF
few,TRBV10-3,AISESGRGVYEQY
few,TRBV6-5,ASSYNDGKTPLH
NA,TRBV29-1,SVEDHGVQETQY
NA,TRBV12-3/TRBV12-4,ASSLARAAYSNQPQH
few,TRBV12-5,ASGLMRGRVGYT
NA,TRBV7-2,ASSLRLIGEQY
NA,TRBV7-3,ASSLTGGKDDEQF
few,TRBV10-3,ASASGVADQPQH
NA,TRBV6-6,ASTDNTGELF
NA,TRBV7-2,ASSLRPQGEAF
few,TRBV27,ASSGSSYNEQF
many,TRBV12-3/TRBV12-4,ASSLDGAYEQY
NA,TRBV6-6,ASSYAARYEQY
few,TRBV24-1,ATSSGTSATKDNEQF
few,TRBV7-3,ASRLDRDTEAF
many,TRBV2,ASRTYRTVNSPLH
NA,TRBV7-3,ASSPVAEQAQY
NA,TRBV7-8,ASSLRGGRAAEAF
NA,TRBV6-2/TRBV6-3,ASSYSGGHLSGANVLT
few,TRBV6-1,ASSSVYGYT
NA,TRBV4-2,ASSQERRVDSPLH
few,TRBV27,ASARLQGTEAF
few,TRBV7-8,ASSLLGVASPLH
NA,TRBV12-5,ASGLGRPLGSNQPQH
NA,TRBV19,ASSIDSRGLPLEQY
few,TRBV12-3/TRBV12-4,AIQRGPYNEQF
NA,TRBV20-1,SARVLTSGLETQY
NA,TRBV6-5,ASSYRGGNYGYT
NA,TRBV4-2,ASSQSLAGEFYEQY
NA,TRBV7-2,ASSGGGSRNIQY
once,TRBV18,ASSPQTGINQPQH
NA,TRBV12-3/TRBV12-4,ASSPGGTVTEAF
few,TRBV20-1,SAQIGGTGGEKLF